Listed below are T cell receptor beta chains from one sample, sequenced in a study of T cells after posttransplantation cyclophosphamide. The assay was immunoSEQ multiplex PCR, and TCRdb's table has in-frame clones only and misses some. This sample comprises over 25,000 clones, none seen once only. The sample taken for sequencing was PBMCs. These receptors were collected from a woman between 25 and 40 years old in good health and a related stem cell transplant donor. Both conserved end residues are part of each CDR3. D genes are given only for firm matches. Some rows mark clone size as missing; the rest say once, few, many or name a class of expanded clone.

D	size	V	J	DNA	CDR3
TRBD1	many	TRBV19	TRBJ2-1	TGTGCCAGTAGTCCTCTAAGGGACAGGGCCTACAATGAGCAGTTCTTC	CASSPLRDRAYNEQFF
NA	many	TRBV27	TRBJ1-4	TGTGCCAGCAGTACAAGAGGTGAAAAACTGTTTTTT	CASSTRGEKLFF
NA	NA	TRBV30	TRBJ1-6	TGTGCCTGGAGTGGGGGGGGCGGACCCCTCCACTTT	CAWSGGGGPLHF
NA	many	TRBV9	TRBJ2-2	TGTGCCAGCAGCCCCCTTGGGGCCTCGAACACCGGGGAGCTGTTTTTT	CASSPLGASNTGELFF
TRBD2	many	TRBV18	TRBJ2-7	TGTGCCAGCTCACCGGGCGGGGGGAACGAGCAGTACTTC	CASSPGGGNEQYF
NA	many	TRBV27	TRBJ1-3	TGTGCCAGCAGTTTATATGGCAGCGGATCCACCATATATTTT	CASSLYGSGSTIYF
NA	many	TRBV7-6	TRBJ1-3	TGTGCCAGCAGCTTAGCCGTTTCTGGAAACACCATATATTTT	CASSLAVSGNTIYF
NA	many	TRBV5-8	TRBJ1-3	TGTGCCAGCAGCTTGTTCAAGGGTGCTGGATCCTCTGGAAACACCATATATTTT	CASSLFKGAGSSGNTIYF
NA	few	TRBV5-1	TRBJ2-1	TGCGCCAGCAGCGAGGGGGGGGTAACCTACAATGAGCAGTTCTTC	CASSEGGVTYNEQFF
TRBD1	many	TRBV6-6	TRBJ1-3	TGTGCCAGCAGTTACTCGAGTCTATACAGGGGAGACACCATATATTTT	CASSYSSLYRGDTIYF
TRBD1	many	TRBV6-2/TRBV6-3	TRBJ1-1	TGTGCCAGCAGGACGATGATCTACAGGGGAATCGGCACTGAAGCTTTCTTT	CASRTMIYRGIGTEAFF
NA	NA	TRBV27	TRBJ1-2	TGTGCCAGCAGTTTGACCGTAGGGTATGGCTACACCTTC	CASSLTVGYGYTF
NA	NA	TRBV28	TRBJ1-4	TGTGCCAGCGCTGATGGGGGGAGGCTTAATGAAAAACTGTTTTTT	CASADGGRLNEKLFF
NA	many	TRBV7-9	TRBJ1-1	TGTGCCAGCAGCTTACCTTCAGGGGCCTCGATCATGAACACTGAAGCTTTCTTT	CASSLPSGASIMNTEAFF
NA	many	TRBV5-4	TRBJ1-4	TGTGCCAGCAGCTTGGCCAGGGGAGGGGGTGAAAAACTGTTTTTT	CASSLARGGGEKLFF
TRBD2	few	TRBV11-2	TRBJ2-3	TGTGCCAGCAGCTTAGAGGTCGGGGGGAGCACAGATACGCAGTATTTT	CASSLEVGGSTDTQYF
NA	many	TRBV14	TRBJ1-1	TGTGCCAGCAGCCCGAGGTTGGACACTGAAGCTTTCTTT	CASSPRLDTEAFF
TRBD2	many	TRBV4-3	TRBJ2-7	TGCGCCAGCAGCCCAAGAACTAGCGGGGGATATACCTACGAGCAGTACTTC	CASSPRTSGGYTYEQYF
NA	NA	TRBV28	TRBJ1-2	TGTGCCAGCAGGGCTTCTGGACAGTTAAACTATGGCTACACCTTC	CASRASGQLNYGYTF
TRBD1	many	TRBV5-6	TRBJ1-1	TGTGCCAGCAGTTCTCACGGGACAGGGAGAATTGAAGCTTTCTTT	CASSSHGTGRIEAFF
TRBD2	many	TRBV7-2	TRBJ2-7	TGTGCCAGCAGCTTAAACCCTAGCGGGGAATACGAGCAGTACTTC	CASSLNPSGEYEQYF
NA	many	TRBV27	TRBJ1-1	TGTGCCAGCAGATTCCCACAGGGTAGGTCTACTGAAGCTTTCTTT	CASRFPQGRSTEAFF
NA	medium-sized	TRBV28	TRBJ2-3	TGTGCCAGCGATCATAGGGACTTTCTACATAGCACAGATACGCAGTATTTT	CASDHRDFLHSTDTQYF
NA	many	TRBV19	TRBJ2-6	TGTGCCAGTAGTCAGGCTGGGGCCTCTGGGGCCAACGTCCTGACTTTC	CASSQAGASGANVLTF
NA	many	TRBV5-1	TRBJ1-3	TGCGCCAGCAGCACGAACCTGTCAGGGGGAAACACCATATATTTT	CASSTNLSGGNTIYF
NA	many	TRBV19	TRBJ1-1	TGTGCCAGTAGAACGGTGAACACTGAAGCTTTCTTT	CASRTVNTEAFF
TRBD2	NA	TRBV25-1	TRBJ2-3	TGTGCCAGCAGTGAGCCAAGCGGGGGGGGCACAGATACGCAGTATTTT	CASSEPSGGGTDTQYF
NA	many	TRBV12-3/TRBV12-4	TRBJ1-4	TGTGCCAGCAGTTCGTGGCAGGTTGGTGAAAAACTGTTTTTT	CASSSWQVGEKLFF
TRBD1	many	TRBV6-2/TRBV6-3	TRBJ1-2	TGTGCCAGCAGTTACCGGACAGGTCCCCAGGTGAGCTATGGCTACACCTTC	CASSYRTGPQVSYGYTF
NA	few	TRBV6-5	TRBJ1-2	TGTGCCAGCAGTTACTCGATTTGGGGCGGAACTGGCTACACCTTC	CASSYSIWGGTGYTF
NA	many	TRBV5-4	TRBJ2-7	TGTGCCAGCAGCAACCCCTGGTCCCAGGGGAGAGACTACGAGCAGTACTTC	CASSNPWSQGRDYEQYF
TRBD2	many	TRBV4-1	TRBJ2-3	TGCGCCAGCAGCCAAGATCGAGCGCGGGGGAGAGGAGATACGCAGTATTTT	CASSQDRARGRGDTQYF
TRBD1	many	TRBV7-9	TRBJ2-7	TGTGCCAGCAGCTTAGAAGCAGGGGGCTACGAGCAGTACTTC	CASSLEAGGYEQYF